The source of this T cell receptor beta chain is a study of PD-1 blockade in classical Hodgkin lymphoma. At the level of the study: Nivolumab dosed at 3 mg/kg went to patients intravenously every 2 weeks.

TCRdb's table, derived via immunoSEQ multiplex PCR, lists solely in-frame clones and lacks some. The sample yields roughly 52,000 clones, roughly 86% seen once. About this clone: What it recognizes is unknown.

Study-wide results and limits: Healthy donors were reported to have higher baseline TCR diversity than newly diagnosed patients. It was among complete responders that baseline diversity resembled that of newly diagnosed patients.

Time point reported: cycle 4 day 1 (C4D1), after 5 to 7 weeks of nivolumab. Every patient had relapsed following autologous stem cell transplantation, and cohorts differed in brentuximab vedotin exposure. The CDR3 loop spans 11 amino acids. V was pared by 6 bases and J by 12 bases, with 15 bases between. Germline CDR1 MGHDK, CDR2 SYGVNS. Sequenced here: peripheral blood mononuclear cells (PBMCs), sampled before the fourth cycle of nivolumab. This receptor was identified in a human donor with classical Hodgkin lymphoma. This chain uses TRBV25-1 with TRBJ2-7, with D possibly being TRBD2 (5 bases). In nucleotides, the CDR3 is TGTGCCAGCAGCCCCGCTGAGAGGGTGTACTTC. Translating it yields CASSPAERVYF.